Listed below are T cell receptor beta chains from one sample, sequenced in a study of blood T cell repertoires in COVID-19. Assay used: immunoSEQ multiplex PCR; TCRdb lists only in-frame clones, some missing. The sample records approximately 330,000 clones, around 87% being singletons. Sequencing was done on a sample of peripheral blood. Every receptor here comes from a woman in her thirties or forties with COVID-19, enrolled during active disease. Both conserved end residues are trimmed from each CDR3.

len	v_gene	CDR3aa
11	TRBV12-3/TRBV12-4	ASSRQGNTEAF
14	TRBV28	ASSPPGQGNNSPLH
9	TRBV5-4	ASSFKETQY
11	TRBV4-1	ASSHDSSYEQY
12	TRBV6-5	ASSRLAGTYEQY
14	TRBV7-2	ASSSNDRVGTDTQY
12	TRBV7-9	ASSLRDFSYEQY
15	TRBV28	ASSLGVLAGAKNIQY
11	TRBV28	ASRRLAGDEQY
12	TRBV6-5	ASSWTSGTYEQY
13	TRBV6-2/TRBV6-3	ASSLSGTAPYGYT
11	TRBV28	ASSSFYGTEAF
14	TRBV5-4	ASSSATSGPPREQY
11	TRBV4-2	ASSRADTYEQY
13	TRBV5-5	ASSLGRANTGELF
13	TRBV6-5	ASSSTSGRGREQF
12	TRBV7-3	ASSLGDTVSPLH
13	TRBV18	ASSPGAMRNQPQH
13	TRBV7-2	ASSRWGGVFDGYT
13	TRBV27	ASSPGTSGKTEQY
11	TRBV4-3	ASSRGQGDGYT
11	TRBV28	ASSWRANYGYT
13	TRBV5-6	ASSLALAGDYGYT
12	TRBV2	ASRHESGNTEAF
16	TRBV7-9	ASSPYDLTGPFSYEQY
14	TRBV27	ASSLGGGLGTDTQY
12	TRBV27	ASSFSRFGQPQH
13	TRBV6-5	ASSFDSLMNTEAF
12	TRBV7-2	ASSLISGGETQY
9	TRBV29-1	SLRVVETQY
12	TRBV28	ASAGGQRNTEAF
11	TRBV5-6	ASSLGRVPGYT
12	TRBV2	ASSILAGIDEQY
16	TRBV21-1	ASSKARRGSSGSNEQF
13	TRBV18	ASSPPAGGYETQY
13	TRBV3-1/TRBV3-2	ASSQDGQMLSPLH
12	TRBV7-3	ASSRQGRNHEQF
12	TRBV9	ASSVKREGTEAF
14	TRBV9	ASSYDRGPAGNTIY
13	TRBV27	ASSSTGGHGETQY
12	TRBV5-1	ASSNSPSTDTQY
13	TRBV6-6	ASSYQSRALYEQY
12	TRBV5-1	ASSGDNLPYEQY
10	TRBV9	ASSRGPGELF
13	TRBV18	ASSPPDRTQETQY
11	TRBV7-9	ASSDSGRETQY
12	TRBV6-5	ASSRPGTGTEAF
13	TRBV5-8	ASSPLPRDLYEQY
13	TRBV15	ATSREGSAKNIQY
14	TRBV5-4	ASSQDQGGGPYEQY
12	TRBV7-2	ASSLVTRNYEQY
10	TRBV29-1	SAGTGRGGYT
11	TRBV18	ASSPLGDREAF
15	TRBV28	ASSYLDWGVNTGELF